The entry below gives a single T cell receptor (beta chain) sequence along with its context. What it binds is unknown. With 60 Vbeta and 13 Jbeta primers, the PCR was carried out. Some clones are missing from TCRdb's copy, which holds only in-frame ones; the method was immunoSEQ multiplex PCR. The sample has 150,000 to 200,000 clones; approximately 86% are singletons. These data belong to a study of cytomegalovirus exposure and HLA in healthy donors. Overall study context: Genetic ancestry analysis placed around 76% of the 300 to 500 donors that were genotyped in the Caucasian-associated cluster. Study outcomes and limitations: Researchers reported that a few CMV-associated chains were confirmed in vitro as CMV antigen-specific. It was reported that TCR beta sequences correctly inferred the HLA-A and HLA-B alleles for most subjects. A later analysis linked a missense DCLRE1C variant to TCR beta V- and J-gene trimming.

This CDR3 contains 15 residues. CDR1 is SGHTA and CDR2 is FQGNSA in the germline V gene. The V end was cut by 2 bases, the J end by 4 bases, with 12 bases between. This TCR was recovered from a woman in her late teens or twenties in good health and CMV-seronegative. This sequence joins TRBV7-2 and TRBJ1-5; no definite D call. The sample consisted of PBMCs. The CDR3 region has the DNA TGTGCCAGCAGCTTATTCCGGGATTGGAATCAGCCCCAGCATTTT. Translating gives CASSLFRDWNQPQHF. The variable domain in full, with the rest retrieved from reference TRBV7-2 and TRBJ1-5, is GAGVSQSPSNKVTEKGKDVELRCDPISGHTALYWYRQSLGQGLEFLIYFQGNSAPDKSGLPSDRFSAERTGGSVSTLTIQRTQQEDSAVYLCASSLFRDWNQPQHFGDGTRLSIL.